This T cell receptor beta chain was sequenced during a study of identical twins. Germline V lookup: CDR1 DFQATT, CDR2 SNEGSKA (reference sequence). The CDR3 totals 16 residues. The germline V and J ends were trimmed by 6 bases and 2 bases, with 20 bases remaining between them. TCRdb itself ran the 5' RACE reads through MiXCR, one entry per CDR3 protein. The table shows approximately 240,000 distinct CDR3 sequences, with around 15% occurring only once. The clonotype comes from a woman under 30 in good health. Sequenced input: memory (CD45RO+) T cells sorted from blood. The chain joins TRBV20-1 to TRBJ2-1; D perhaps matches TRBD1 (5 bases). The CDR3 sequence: CSAATPGFGTYNEQFF. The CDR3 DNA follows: TGCAGTGCAGCTACCCCAGGGTTTGGGACCTACAATGAGCAGTTCTTC.